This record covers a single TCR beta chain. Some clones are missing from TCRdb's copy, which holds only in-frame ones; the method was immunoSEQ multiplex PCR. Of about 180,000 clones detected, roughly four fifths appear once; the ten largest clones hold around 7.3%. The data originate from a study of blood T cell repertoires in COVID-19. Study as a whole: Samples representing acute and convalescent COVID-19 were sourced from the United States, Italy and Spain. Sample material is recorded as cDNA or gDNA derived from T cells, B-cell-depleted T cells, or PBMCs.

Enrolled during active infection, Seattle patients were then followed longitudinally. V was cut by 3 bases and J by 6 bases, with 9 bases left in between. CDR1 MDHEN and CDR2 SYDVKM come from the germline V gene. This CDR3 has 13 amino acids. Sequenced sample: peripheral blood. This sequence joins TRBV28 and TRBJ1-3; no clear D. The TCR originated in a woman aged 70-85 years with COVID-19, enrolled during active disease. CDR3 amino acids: CASSFRGVNTIYF. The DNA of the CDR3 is TGTGCCAGCAGTTTCCGAGGAGTAAACACCATATATTTT.